The 27 T cell receptor beta chains listed next were all sequenced from one sample in a study of cytomegalovirus exposure and HLA in healthy donors. A multiplex PCR was run with 60 Vbeta primers and 13 Jbeta primers. Assay used: immunoSEQ multiplex PCR; TCRdb lists only in-frame clones, some missing. Of 130,000 or so clones detected, roughly 80% appear once; the ten largest clones hold 5.5% to 8%. Input material: PBMCs. These receptors originate from a male donor in good health and CMV-seronegative.

This clone has only one observation. The chain carries TRBV6-1 and TRBJ1-1; TRBD1 aligns across 7 bases. Per germline, CDR1 MNHNS and CDR2 SASEGT. The length of the CDR3 is 15 residues. Unmatched junction bases numbered 10, after V lost 5 bases and J lost 4 bases. The CDR3 loop is CASSNYRGEGTEAFF. DNA for the CDR3: TGTGCCAGCAGTAACTACAGGGGAGAGGGCACTGAAGCTTTCTTT.

The chain combines TRBV11-1 with TRBJ2-3; 7 bases align to TRBD1. J lost 14 bases, V lost 1 base, and 9 bases had no gene match. Per the germline V gene, CDR1 is SGHAT and CDR2 is FQDESV (reference sequence). The CDR3 has 13 amino acids. Here the CDR3 reads CASSLVSTGRRYF. In nucleotides, the CDR3 is TGTGCCAGCAGCTTAGTATCGACAGGGAGACGGTATTTT.

This chain connects TRBV13 to TRBJ2-7; the D is unclear. The CDR3 sequence is 14 residues long. Trimming took off 5 bases at V and 5 bases at J, with 16 bases between the two ends. Germline CDR1 PRHDT, CDR2 FYEKMQ (reference sequence). In DNA form, the CDR3 reads TGTGCCAGCAGCCCCCGGAGAAGACGTGACGAGCAGTACTTC. As protein: CASSPRRRRDEQYF.

This sequence joins TRBV7-2 and TRBJ1-2; TRBD1 matches at 11 bases. Germline assignment: CDR1 SGHTA and CDR2 FQGNSA. The ends lost 5 bases at V and 7 bases at J; junction bases unmatched: 6. The CDR3 has 14 amino acids. The CDR3 loop is CASSTGDRGGGYTF. DNA of the CDR3: TGTGCCAGCAGCACAGGGGACAGGGGGGGTGGCTACACCTTC.

CDR3 region: CASVRGGTTDTQYF. The CDR3 bases are TGTGCCAGTGTAAGGGGCGGAACCACAGATACGCAGTATTTT. This chain uses TRBV19 with TRBJ2-3; D is perhaps TRBD1 (5 bases). V dropped 8 bases and J dropped 2 bases, with 14 bases sitting between them. Germline loops: CDR1 LNHDA, CDR2 SQIVND (reference sequence). The CDR3 has 14 amino acids.

As for this clone: Other DNA sequences in the same sample also yield this CDR3. The chain recombines TRBV11-1 with TRBJ2-5; no definite D call. Germline-derived CDR1 and CDR2 are SGHAT and FQDESV (reference sequence). The CDR3 is 14 residues long. Deletions cut 1 base from V and 1 base from J, with 7 bases between. The CDR3 nucleotides read TGTGCCAGCAGCTTAGGGGCCAGCCAAGAGACCCAGTACTTC. Amino acids: CASSLGASQETQYF.

This chain links TRBV5-1 with TRBJ2-3; D uncertain. Germline V gene data show CDR1 as SGHRS and CDR2 as YFSETQ. CDR3 length: 13 amino acids. The ends were cut back, 5 bases at V and 0 bases at J, with 7 bases in the middle. CDR3: CASRSTSTDTQYF. The DNA for the CDR3 is TGCGCCAGCAGATCTACTAGCACAGATACGCAGTATTTT.

The DNA for the CDR3 is TGTGCCAGCAGCCAGTGGGGGGGAGGTAATGAAAAACTGTTTTTT. This sequence encodes CASSQWGGGNEKLFF. The chain employs TRBV14 and TRBJ1-4; weak D call: TRBD1 (5 bases). Per the germline V gene, CDR1 is SGHDN and CDR2 is FVKESK. V was shortened by 3 bases and J by 4 bases, with 12 bases between the two germline ends. The CDR3 extends over 15 amino acids.

This chain joins TRBV5-6 and TRBJ2-6; unclear D gene. V was shortened by 1 base and J by 0 bases, with 11 bases between the two germline ends. Germline-derived CDR1 and CDR2 are SGHDT and YYEEEE. The CDR3 consists of 17 residues. CDR3 protein: CASSLMEIYSGANVLTF. CDR3 in DNA: TGTGCCAGCAGCTTGATGGAGATTTACTCTGGGGCCAACGTCCTGACTTTC.

V is TRBV4-2 and J is TRBJ1-1; no clear D gene. The germline gives CDR1 LGHNA, CDR2 YNFKEQ. The CDR3 consists of 16 residues. Trimming removed 0 bases from V and 5 bases from J, with 16 bases in between. CDR3 residues: CASSQDLGGSGTEAFF. Written as DNA, the CDR3 is TGTGCCAGCAGCCAAGATCTGGGTGGGTCGGGAACTGAAGCTTTCTTT.

The chain uses TRBV4-3 and TRBJ1-1, with D perhaps TRBD1 (5 bases). Germline V CDR1 and CDR2: LGHNA, YSLEER. Trimming removed 0 bases from V and 5 bases from J, with 10 bases in between. This CDR3 has 14 residues. CDR3 residues: CASSQEFRGTEAFF. CDR3 sequence (DNA): TGCGCCAGCAGCCAAGAATTTCGGGGGACTGAAGCTTTCTTT.

This clone was found a few times. The V call is TRBV29-1, the J call TRBJ2-3; TRBD2 might be the D (6 bases). This CDR3 comprises 15 residues. Germline V lookup: CDR1 SQVTM, CDR2 ANQGSEA. The V and J ends lost 2 bases and 3 bases respectively, with 15 bases between them. CDR3 sequence reads: CSVERGIAETDTQYF. In DNA, the CDR3 is TGCAGCGTTGAACGGGGAATAGCGGAGACAGATACGCAGTATTTT.

This sequence joins TRBV5-5 and TRBJ1-4, with D uncertain. CDR3 length: 12 residues. With 2 bases removed from V and 8 bases from J, the gap between germline ends came to 7 bases. CDR1 is SGHKS, CDR2 YYEKEE, per germline (reference sequence). CDR3: CASSFPGEKLFF. CDR3 sequence (DNA): TGTGCCAGCAGCTTTCCCGGGGAAAAACTGTTTTTT.

As DNA, the CDR3 is TGTGCCAGCAGCACCGGAGGGACAGGGGGTTACCAGCCCCAGCATTTT. Its protein is CASSTGGTGGYQPQHF. The chain is built from TRBV7-2 and TRBJ1-5; 11 bases agree with TRBD1. Germline V gives CDR1 SGHTA, CDR2 FQGNSA. Trimming cost V 5 bases and J 7 bases; bases outside gene matches: 10. The CDR3 runs to 16 residues. The whole variable domain, filled in from reference TRBV7-2 and TRBJ1-5, reads GAGVSQSPSNKVTEKGKDVELRCDPISGHTALYWYRQSLGQGLEFLIYFQGNSAPDKSGLPSDRFSAERTGGSVSTLTIQRTQQEDSAVYLCASSTGGTGGYQPQHFGDGTRLSIL.

This chain uses TRBV2 with TRBJ2-5; 12 positions agree with TRBD2. The germline gives CDR1 SNHLY, CDR2 FYNNEI. Unmatched junction bases numbered 11, after V lost 1 base and J lost 5 bases. The CDR3 length is 18 residues. The DNA for the CDR3 is TGTGCCAGCAGTGAAGGGGGACTAGCGGGCCCCCTGAGGGAGACCCAGTACTTC. Translated, it gives CASSEGGLAGPLRETQYF. Based on the CDR3 plus reference TRBV2 and TRBJ2-5, the full variable domain is EPEVTQTPSHQVTQMGQEVILRCVPISNHLYFYWYRQILGQKVEFLVSFYNNEISEKSEIFDDQFSVERPDGSNFTLKIRSTKLEDSAMYFCASSEGGLAGPLRETQYFGPGTRLLVL.

The chain couples TRBV4-2 to TRBJ2-1; 12 nucleotides align to TRBD2. Germline values: CDR1 LGHNA, CDR2 YNFKEQ. The junction had 7 bases not matched to a gene; V was cut back by 3 bases and J by 4 bases. CDR3 length: 17 residues. The CDR3 loop is CASSQEGGLAGYNEQFF. CDR3 nucleotides: TGTGCCAGCAGCCAGGAAGGGGGACTAGCGGGTTACAATGAGCAGTTCTTC.

The CDR3 DNA is TGTGCCAGCACTACGCAGGGGCCAAGCACAGATACGCAGTATTTT. It yields the protein CASTTQGPSTDTQYF. The V gene is TRBV2, the J gene TRBJ2-3, with D tentatively TRBD1 (6 bases). Germline lookup yields CDR1 SNHLY and CDR2 FYNNEI. Deletions cut 7 bases from V and 0 bases from J, with 14 bases between. The CDR3 sequence is 15 residues long. The variable domain in full, with the rest retrieved from reference TRBV2 and TRBJ2-3, is EPEVTQTPSHQVTQMGQEVILRCVPISNHLYFYWYRQILGQKVEFLVSFYNNEISEKSEIFDDQFSVERPDGSNFTLKIRSTKLEDSAMYFCASTTQGPSTDTQYFGPGTRLTVL.

This sequence joins TRBV7-2 and TRBJ1-5; D is undetermined. CDR1 is SGHTA and CDR2 is FQGNSA in the germline V gene. The CDR3 length is 13 residues. Trimming removed 5 bases at V and 4 bases at J, with 9 bases between. CDR3 amino acids: CASSPNRNQPQHF. The CDR3 coding sequence is TGTGCCAGCAGCCCAAACAGAAATCAGCCCCAGCATTTT.

V is TRBV6-5 and J is TRBJ2-3, with 8 bases fitting TRBD2. V lost 10 bases and J lost 0; bases outside the gene matches: 6. Germline loops: CDR1 MNHEY, CDR2 SVGAGI. The CDR3 consists of 14 residues. The CDR3 DNA is TGTGCCACTGCTAGCGGGTCTAGCACAGATACGCAGTATTTT. It is translated as CATASGSSTDTQYF.

The chain links TRBV19 to TRBJ1-5; D is undetermined. The germline gives CDR1 LNHDA, CDR2 SQIVND (reference sequence). CDR3 length: 15 amino acids. The ends were cut back, 6 bases at V and 0 bases at J, with 12 bases in the middle. This CDR3 reads CASSIGKNSNQPQHF. The CDR3, as DNA: TGTGCCAGTAGCATCGGGAAAAATAGCAATCAGCCCCAGCATTTT.

J is TRBJ2-7 and V is TRBV7-8; tentative D call: TRBD1 (6 bases). The germline V gene encodes CDR1 SGHVS and CDR2 FQNEAQ. The CDR3 has 13 amino acids. Trimming removed 5 bases from V and 4 bases from J, with 12 bases in between. This CDR3 reads CASSESTGYEQYF. The CDR3 DNA reads TGTGCCAGCAGCGAAAGTACAGGGTACGAGCAGTACTTC.

This clone was picked up one time. The chain links TRBV28 to TRBJ2-7; possible D gene TRBD1, 6 bases. Germline-derived CDR1 and CDR2 are MDHEN and SYDVKM. V was trimmed by 6 bases and J by 0 bases, leaving 15 bases between them. This CDR3 comprises 15 residues. CDR3 DNA sequence: TGTGCCAGCAGCCCGGACAGCCTTAGCTCCTACGAGCAGTACTTC. Its protein is CASSPDSLSSYEQYF.

The chain links TRBV28 to TRBJ1-2; 8 bases map to TRBD1. Germline CDR1 reads MDHEN; CDR2 reads SYDVKM. The CDR3 contains 16 residues. V trimming: 4 bases; J trimming: 2 bases; junction bases outside the gene matches: 9. DNA of the CDR3: TGTGCCAGCAGTTCCCCCGGACAGGGAGAGAACTATGGCTACACCTTC. Amino acids: CASSSPGQGENYGYTF.

This clone was seen a handful of times. The V and J genes are TRBV30 and TRBJ2-6; D possibly corresponds to TRBD2 (6 bases). V shed 3 bases and J shed 1 base, with 16 bases lying between them. CDR1 is GTSNPN, CDR2 SVGIG, per germline (reference sequence). CDR3 size: 17 residues. CDR3 coding DNA: TGTGCCTGGAGACCCCCCCTCGGGGGATCTGGGGCCAACGTCCTGACTTTC. Amino acids: CAWRPPLGGSGANVLTF. The variable domain in full, with the rest retrieved from reference TRBV30 and TRBJ2-6, is SQTIHQWPATLVQPVGSPLSLECTVEGTSNPNLYWYRQAAGRGLQLLFYSVGIGQISSEVPQNLSASRPQDRQFILSSKKLLLSDSGFYLCAWRPPLGGSGANVLTFGAGSRLTVL.

The chain links TRBV11-2 to TRBJ2-3, with 10 bases identical to TRBD1. This CDR3 contains 16 residues. Germline CDR1 is SGHAT and CDR2 is FQNNGV. The V and J ends lost 5 bases and 2 bases, in that order; junction bases with no gene match: 7. DNA of the CDR3: TGTGCCAGCAGCCCCGGACAGGGGGGCCACACAGATACGCAGTATTTT. It translates to CASSPGQGGHTDTQYF.

J is TRBJ2-3 and V is TRBV7-8, with D maybe TRBD1 (5 bases). CDR1 and CDR2 (germline): SGHVS, FQNEAQ. The CDR3 has 15 residues. The V end lost 1 base, the J end lost 4 bases, and 12 bases lay between the germline ends. The CDR3 coding sequence is TGTGCCAGCAGCTTAGTGGGGCGGAAAGCAGATACGCAGTATTTT. Translating gives CASSLVGRKADTQYF.

The chain links TRBV5-6 to TRBJ1-2, with 9 bases matching TRBD1. This CDR3 has 14 residues. The J segment lost 6 bases and the V segment lost 5 bases, leaving 8 bases of the junction unmatched. In germline, CDR1 is SGHDT, CDR2 YYEEEE. Here the CDR3 reads CASSRRDRVHGYTF. In DNA form, the CDR3 reads TGTGCCAGCAGTCGCCGGGACAGGGTACATGGCTACACCTTC. Looking up the rest from reference TRBV5-6 and TRBJ1-2 gives the full variable domain: DAGVTQSPTHLIKTRGQQVTLRCSPKSGHDTVSWYQQALGQGPQFIFQYYEEEERQRGNFPDRFSGHQFPNYSSELNVNALLLGDSALYLCASSRRDRVHGYTFGSGTRLTVV.